This TCR beta chain was captured in a study of graft-versus-host responses after intestinal transplantation. At the level of the study: Every transplant recipient was induced with anti-thymocyte globulin, then maintained on tacrolimus and steroids for about 3 years.

On this clone itself: What it binds is not known.

Findings and limits, study-wide: There was an association between peak levels of circulating GvH clones and early post-transplant HvG declines.

Method: immunoSEQ multiplex PCR; TCRdb's copy keeps in-frame clones and lacks some. Of approximately 25,000 clones detected, roughly 93% appear once; the ten largest clones hold around 0.54%. The germline V gene has CDR1 SGHVS and CDR2 FNYEAQ. This CDR3 comprises 13 residues. Trimming removed 1 base at V and 3 bases at J, with 7 bases between. The J gene is TRBJ2-7, the V gene TRBV7-6, with D unresolved. The sample consisted of PBMCs, taken 18 days after transplant. The sequence was collected from a human patient who received an intestinal transplant, so some T cells may come from the graft donor. Written as DNA, the CDR3 is TGTGCCAGCAGCTTAGAGTACGGCTACGAGCAGTACTTC. Translation gives CASSLEYGYEQYF. Full variable domain (outside the CDR3, taken from reference TRBV7-6 and TRBJ2-7): GAGVSQSPRYKVTKRGQDVALRCDPISGHVSLYWYRQALGQGPEFLTYFNYEAQQDKSGLPNDRFSAERPEGSISTLTIQRTEQRDSAMYRCASSLEYGYEQYFGPGTRLTVT.